Each of the 27 T cell receptor beta chains below was sequenced from the same sample in a study of T cell responses to AZD1222 COVID-19 vaccine. The repertoire was sequenced with immunoSEQ multiplex PCR; TCRdb's copy has only in-frame clones and lacks some. Of about 200,000 clones in the sample, over 85% were seen once. The specimen comprised peripheral blood, sampled 28 days after the second dose of the MenACWY control vaccine. The source of these receptors is an adult who received the MenACWY meningococcal vaccine as a control.

The genes are TRBV19 and TRBJ1-2; 7 bases fit TRBD1. The CDR3 loop spans 15 amino acids. J gave up 5 bases and V 4 bases, and 10 bases lay outside the gene matches. Germline V lookup: CDR1 LNHDA, CDR2 SQIVND (reference sequence). This CDR3 reads CASSTNRDSAYGYTF. The CDR3 DNA reads TGTGCCAGTAGTACAAACCGGGACAGCGCTTATGGCTACACCTTC.

The chain recombines TRBV14 with TRBJ2-5, with 7 nucleotides matching TRBD1. V shed 2 bases and J 2 bases; nucleotides not matched to a gene: 5. This CDR3 has 15 residues. The V gene's germline CDR1 is SGHDN and CDR2 FVKESK. CDR3 region: CASSQRQGGQETQYF. CDR3 sequence (DNA): TGTGCCAGCAGCCAAAGACAGGGTGGGCAAGAGACCCAGTACTTC.

The V call is TRBV7-2, the J call TRBJ2-2; 9 bases fit TRBD2. Trimming removed 4 bases from V and 6 bases from J; junction bases left unmatched: 15. Germline V CDR1 and CDR2: SGHTA, FQGNSA. The CDR3 is 18 residues long. The CDR3 sequence is CASSSDGRVAGVPGELFF. The CDR3 nucleotides read TGTGCCAGCAGCTCAGACGGGCGGGTAGCGGGAGTCCCCGGGGAGCTGTTTTTT.

V and J are TRBV3-1 (or the pseudogene TRBV3-2) and TRBJ2-3; D is unresolved. Germline CDR1 reads LGHDT; CDR2 reads YNNKEL (reference sequence). V dropped 7 bases and J dropped 1 base, with 15 bases sitting between them. The length of the CDR3 is 15 residues. The CDR3 is CASTHGLMRTDTQYF. In nucleotides, the CDR3 is TGTGCCAGCACCCATGGGCTAATGCGCACAGATACGCAGTATTTT.

The rearrangement joins TRBV29-1 to TRBJ2-2, with 7 bases lining up with TRBD2. The V segment lost 3 bases and the J segment 5 bases; nucleotides outside the gene matches: 6. The germline V gene encodes CDR1 SQVTM and CDR2 ANQGSEA. This CDR3 is 14 amino acids long. The CDR3 region is CSVERGRGTGELFF. In nucleotides, the CDR3 is TGCAGCGTTGAGCGCGGGAGAGGGACCGGGGAGCTGTTTTTT.

J is TRBJ2-7 and V is TRBV14, with 7 bases fitting TRBD1. The CDR3 totals 14 residues. Germline CDR1 SGHDN, CDR2 FVKESK. V dropped 7 bases and J dropped 2; count of bases not matched to a gene: 8. The CDR3 bases are TGTGCCAGCAACCCGACAGGGTACGCCTACGAGCAGTACTTC. Residues: CASNPTGYAYEQYF.

This rearrangement joins TRBV9 to TRBJ1-1; D is possibly TRBD1 (5 bases). Germline V gene data show CDR1 as SGDLS and CDR2 as YYNGEE. The V end was cut by 0 bases, the J end by 4 bases, with 13 bases between. The CDR3 is 15 residues long. CDR3 residues: CASSVAAWGGTEAFF. For the CDR3, the DNA is TGTGCCAGCAGCGTAGCTGCATGGGGGGGCACTGAAGCTTTCTTT.

This chain links TRBV19 with TRBJ1-1; D is unclear. The germline gives CDR1 LNHDA, CDR2 SQIVND (reference sequence). The germline V and J ends were trimmed by 3 bases and 1 base, with 12 bases remaining between them. The CDR3 sequence is 15 residues long. CDR3 nucleotides: TGTGCCAGTAGTATTGGTATGACCCCGAACACTGAAGCTTTCTTT. It translates to CASSIGMTPNTEAFF.

This chain connects TRBV11-2 to TRBJ1-2; D gene uncertain. Germline CDR1 SGHAT, CDR2 FQNNGV. This CDR3 region has 14 residues. V lost 0 bases and J 2 bases, leaving 7 bases between the germline ends. The CDR3 is CASSLDGQNYGYTF. CDR3 DNA: TGTGCCAGCAGCTTAGATGGTCAGAACTATGGCTACACCTTC.

The chain is built from TRBV9 and TRBJ2-5; the match to TRBD1 covers 11 bases. Germline V gene sequence: CDR1 SGDLS, CDR2 YYNGEE. The CDR3 sequence is 16 residues long. Germline trimming cut 6 bases from V and 4 bases from J; bases unmatched to any gene: 11. The CDR3 nucleotides read TGTGCCAGCACCCCCTCGGGGACAGGGGGAGGAGAGACCCAGTACTTC. This codes for CASTPSGTGGGETQYF.

CDR3: CASSVDWYEQYF. For the CDR3, the DNA is TGTGCCAGCAGCGTCGATTGGTACGAGCAGTACTTC. This rearrangement joins TRBV12-3 or TRBV12-4 to TRBJ2-7; no firm D call. The CDR3 sequence is 12 residues long. V was cut by 6 bases and J by 4 bases, with 10 bases left in between.

J is TRBJ2-1 and V is TRBV3-1 (or the pseudogene TRBV3-2); D gene unclear. This CDR3 comprises 14 residues. V was pared by 6 bases and J by 9 bases, with 18 bases between. CDR1 is LGHDT, CDR2 YNNKEL, per germline (reference sequence). CDR3 DNA sequence: TGTGCCAGCAGTTTCCCGGGTGGCGGACGTGAGCAGTTCTTC. Protein product: CASSFPGGGREQFF.

The V gene is TRBV29-1, the J gene TRBJ2-6; 9 nucleotides agree with TRBD1. This CDR3 region has 17 residues. V trimming: 3 bases; J trimming: 4 bases; junction bases outside the gene matches: 10. The germline CDR1 and CDR2 sequences are SQVTM and ANQGSEA. DNA for the CDR3: TGCAGCGTTGACGTCCGGGACAGGGATACCGGGGCCAACGTCCTGACTTTC. It translates to CSVDVRDRDTGANVLTF.

The rearrangement links TRBV2 to TRBJ1-1; possible D gene TRBD1, 5 bases. Trimming pared 3 bases from V and 4 bases from J, leaving 12 bases between. Germline CDR1 and CDR2: SNHLY and FYNNEI. The CDR3 is 14 residues long. Written as DNA, the CDR3 is TGTGCCAGCAGTGAGGTGGGGCTGGGCACTGAAGCTTTCTTT. Amino acids: CASSEVGLGTEAFF.

This chain joins TRBV29-1 and TRBJ2-4, with D hard to call. Germline assignment: CDR1 SQVTM and CDR2 ANQGSEA. Trimming took off 4 bases at V and 1 base at J, with 8 bases between the two ends. The CDR3 sequence is 13 residues long. The CDR3 DNA sequence: TGCAGCGTTGCCCCTGAGGCCAAAAACATTCAGTACTTC. Its protein is CSVAPEAKNIQYF. The variable domain in full, with the rest retrieved from reference TRBV29-1 and TRBJ2-4, is SAVISQKPSRDICQRGTSLTIQCQVDSQVTMMFWYRQQPGQSLTLIATANQGSEATYESGFVIDKFPISRPNLTFSTLTVSNMSPEDSSIYLCSVAPEAKNIQYFGAGTRLSVL.

The gene calls are TRBV2 and TRBJ1-4; D is unresolved. Germline V CDR1 and CDR2: SNHLY, FYNNEI. The CDR3 is made up of 14 amino acids. Trimming stripped 5 bases from V and 8 bases from J, with 15 bases between. Here the CDR3 reads CASSLIRADEKLFF. The DNA of the CDR3 is TGTGCCAGCAGTCTTATTAGGGCCGACGAAAAACTGTTTTTT.

The CDR3 region has the DNA TGTGCCACCAGTGGGGGACAGGGAGATGGGGAGCAGTACTTC. Translating it yields CATSGGQGDGEQYF. This chain links TRBV24-1 with TRBJ2-7; 9 bases map to TRBD1. Trimming at V came to 5 bases and at J to 7 bases, leaving 8 bases not matched to a gene. CDR1 is KGHDR, CDR2 SFDVKD, per germline. The CDR3 extends over 14 amino acids.

V gene TRBV30 combines with J gene TRBJ1-4; D not certain. The CDR3 runs 12 residues. V was cut by 1 base and J by 10 bases, with 10 bases left in between. Germline CDR1 is GTSNPN and CDR2 is SVGIG (reference sequence). This chain's CDR3 is CAWSGFYGKLFF. In nucleotides, the CDR3 is TGTGCCTGGAGTGGGTTTTATGGAAAACTGTTTTTT.

The rearrangement uses TRBV4-2 and TRBJ1-3; possibly TRBD1 for D (6 bases). There are 15 residues in the CDR3. Trimming took 1 base from V and 4 from J, leaving 11 bases between them. Germline V lookup: CDR1 LGHNA, CDR2 YNFKEQ. CDR3 in amino acids: CASSQGGHDGNTIYF. The CDR3 nucleotides read TGTGCCAGCAGCCAAGGGGGACACGACGGAAACACCATATATTTT.

The J gene is TRBJ2-1, the V gene TRBV13; TRBD2 matches at 10 bases. Trimming cost V 1 base and J 8 bases; bases outside gene matches: 5. This CDR3 spans 15 amino acids. The germline V gene has CDR1 PRHDT and CDR2 FYEKMQ (reference sequence). CDR3 region: CASSLASGRVDEQFF. For the CDR3, the DNA is TGTGCCAGCAGCTTAGCTAGCGGGAGAGTTGATGAGCAGTTCTTC.

The DNA of the CDR3 is TGTGCCAGCAGCTACGGCGGGACCAGCCCCTCCTACGAGCAGTACTTC. This translates into CASSYGGTSPSYEQYF. The chain is built from TRBV5-6 and TRBJ2-7; the D gene is possibly TRBD2 (6 bases). CDR1 is SGHDT, CDR2 YYEEEE, per germline. CDR3 length: 16 amino acids. Trimming took off 3 bases at V and 0 bases at J, with 16 bases between the two ends. Together with reference TRBV5-6 and TRBJ2-7, the CDR3 gives the full variable domain: DAGVTQSPTHLIKTRGQQVTLRCSPKSGHDTVSWYQQALGQGPQFIFQYYEEEERQRGNFPDRFSGHQFPNYSSELNVNALLLGDSALYLCASSYGGTSPSYEQYFGPGTRLTVT.

This chain links TRBV15 with TRBJ1-5; weak D call: TRBD1 (6 bases). CDR3 length: 17 residues. CDR1 is LNHNV and CDR2 is YYDKDF in the germline V gene (reference sequence). V was pared by 0 bases and J by 6 bases, with 18 bases between. CDR3 in amino acids: CATSRDRGGGSGQPQHF. As DNA, the CDR3 is TGTGCCACCAGCAGAGATCGAGGAGGGGGATCGGGTCAGCCCCAGCATTTT.

About this clone itself: The germline gene is not matched at one end of the junction; a read error may be the cause. The J gene is TRBJ1-6, the V gene TRBV6-4, with TRBD1 matching 8 bases. Germline assignment: CDR1 MRHNA and CDR2 SNTAGT. The CDR3 runs to 18 residues. As DNA, the CDR3 is TGTGCCAGCATTGACTCAGGGGGCCTTAACTCCTATAATTCACCCCTCCACTTT. It codes for CASIDSGGLNSYNSPLHF.

The genes are TRBV6-5 and TRBJ1-2; the D is unclear. In germline, CDR1 is MNHEY, CDR2 SVGAGI. The CDR3 covers 11 residues. Trimming stripped 10 bases from V and 5 bases from J, with 11 bases between. The CDR3 DNA reads TGTGCCACCTACAGAGCGTATGGCTACACCTTC. This translates into CATYRAYGYTF.

The chain recombines TRBV7-8 with TRBJ1-1; 7 nucleotides agree with TRBD1. The ends lost 5 bases at V and 0 bases at J; junction bases unmatched: 6. CDR1 and CDR2 from the germline V gene are SGHVS and FQNEAQ. The CDR3 consists of 15 residues. This chain's CDR3 is CASSNRTGVNTEAFF. In DNA form, the CDR3 reads TGTGCCAGCAGCAATCGGACAGGAGTGAACACTGAAGCTTTCTTT.

The chain combines TRBV6-5 with TRBJ1-4; 7 nucleotides line up with TRBD1. The V gene's germline CDR1 is MNHEY and CDR2 SVGAGI. With 6 bases clipped from V and 0 bases from J, the junction kept 1 base outside the gene matches. The CDR3 contains 14 residues. The chain's CDR3 is CASRGTATNEKLFF. CDR3 DNA: TGTGCCAGCAGGGGGACAGCAACTAATGAAAAACTGTTTTTT.

The chain couples TRBV6-2 or TRBV6-3 to TRBJ2-3; D not resolved. Trimming removed 5 bases from V and 4 bases from J, with 16 bases in between. CDR1 is MNHEY, CDR2 SVGEGT, per germline. The CDR3 contains 15 residues. CDR3: CASSRSPKSADTQYF. For the CDR3, the DNA is TGTGCCAGCAGTCGGTCGCCTAAAAGCGCAGATACGCAGTATTTT.